One sample yielded the 16 T cell receptor beta chains listed below, sequenced in a study of beta chain features in type 1 diabetes. The whole isolated RNA underwent reverse transcription, so sequencing captured expressed TCRB transcripts. Generated by immunoSEQ multiplex PCR, the TCRdb table keeps only in-frame clones and is missing some. Counted here are over 300,000 clones, less than 9.5% occurring once; the ten biggest clones make up approximately 0.47%. The source material was central memory CD4+ T cells from blood. The receptors shown here come from a woman between 18 and 30 years old in good health.

As DNA, the CDR3 is TGTGCCAGCAGCTTAGATGGTAGTCGGGGGCGCGAGCAGTACTTC. Translated: CASSLDGSRGREQYF. V gene TRBV7-2 combines with J gene TRBJ2-7, with D perhaps being TRBD1 or TRBD2 (6 bases each). The CDR3 spans 15 residues. Germline CDR1 reads SGHTA; CDR2 reads FQGNSA. The germline V and J ends were trimmed by 1 base and 6 bases, with 16 bases remaining between them.

This clone was detected many times. V gene TRBV19 combines with J gene TRBJ1-4, with D uncertain. The CDR3 length is 11 residues. Germline V gene lookup returns CDR1 LNHDA and CDR2 SQIVND (reference sequence). The V gene lost 8 bases and the J gene lost 13 bases, with 14 bases spanning the gap. The CDR3 loop is CASGEGQRLFF. The CDR3 DNA reads TGTGCCAGTGGCGAAGGGCAAAGACTGTTTTTT.

In this sample, this clone turned up a few times. The CDR3 loop reads CASSIVVSGMSNQPQHF. The CDR3 coding sequence is TGTGCCAGTAGTATAGTCGTTTCTGGGATGAGCAATCAGCCCCAGCATTTT. V gene TRBV19 combines with J gene TRBJ1-5; D not resolved. Trimming removed 1 base from V and 1 base from J, with 14 bases in between. Germline V gene lookup returns CDR1 LNHDA and CDR2 SQIVND (reference sequence). The CDR3 runs to 17 residues.

DNA for the CDR3: TGTGCCAGCACGAGGGGCAGTCCGAATGAGCAGTTCTTC. This codes for CASTRGSPNEQFF. The V gene is TRBV25-1, the J gene TRBJ2-1, with D tentatively TRBD1 or TRBD2 (5 bases each). In germline, CDR1 is MGHDK, CDR2 SYGVNS. This CDR3 is built from 13 residues. V gave up 7 bases and J gave up 7 bases, with 14 bases separating them.

This clone was picked up a small number of times. The CDR3 DNA reads TGTGCCAGCAGCTTAGGGGCTAGCGGATTCTACGAGCAGTACTTC. Protein product: CASSLGASGFYEQYF. V and J are TRBV7-2 and TRBJ2-7; 7 bases match TRBD2. The germline CDR1 and CDR2 sequences are SGHTA and FQGNSA. Losses at the gene ends were 1 base for V and 3 bases for J; bases not matched to a gene: 6. The CDR3 runs 15 residues. Full variable domain (rest looked up from reference TRBV7-2 and TRBJ2-7): GAGVSQSPSNKVTEKGKDVELRCDPISGHTALYWYRQSLGQGLEFLIYFQGNSAPDKSGLPSDRFSAERTGGSVSTLTIQRTQQEDSAVYLCASSLGASGFYEQYFGPGTRLTVT.

V gene TRBV7-6 combines with J gene TRBJ2-7; the match to TRBD2 covers 8 bases. This CDR3 is built from 14 residues. CDR1 is SGHVS, CDR2 FNYEAQ, per germline. With V trimmed by 5 bases and J by 2 bases, 5 bases remained unmatched. CDR3 nucleotide sequence: TGTGCCAGCAGCCCCGGGACTAGTACCTACGAGCAGTACTTC. This encodes CASSPGTSTYEQYF.

This clone showed up just a few times. The chain combines TRBV9 with TRBJ1-1, with TRBD1 identical over 7 bases. Trimming took 3 bases from V and 4 from J; bases not matched to a gene: 6. The CDR3 is made up of 14 amino acids. From germline, CDR1 is SGDLS and CDR2 YYNGEE. The DNA of the CDR3 is TGTGCCAGCAGCGGGCAGGGGGGTGCCACTGAAGCTTTCTTT. It codes for CASSGQGGATEAFF.

There are a few counts of this clone. CDR3 residues: CASSPQFDGELFF. The CDR3 DNA is TGTGCCAGCAGCCCTCAGTTCGACGGGGAGCTGTTTTTT. The chain has TRBV7-2 and TRBJ2-2; D is undetermined. The CDR3 has 13 residues. The germline V gene has CDR1 SGHTA and CDR2 FQGNSA. V gave up 5 bases and J gave up 7 bases, with 11 bases separating them. Full variable domain (outside the CDR3, taken from reference TRBV7-2 and TRBJ2-2): GAGVSQSPSNKVTEKGKDVELRCDPISGHTALYWYRQSLGQGLEFLIYFQGNSAPDKSGLPSDRFSAERTGGSVSTLTIQRTQQEDSAVYLCASSPQFDGELFFGEGSRLTVL.

This clone has just a few counts. The V call is TRBV28, the J call TRBJ2-1, with D possibly TRBD2 on 6 matching bases. CDR1 MDHEN and CDR2 SYDVKM come from the germline V gene. Trimming shortened V by 8 bases and J by 9 bases, and 14 bases separated the two germline ends. The length of the CDR3 is 12 residues. The CDR3 bases are TGTGCCAGCTACGCGGGAAACCTTGAGCAGTTCTTC. Residues: CASYAGNLEQFF. Full variable domain (remainder filled in from reference TRBV28 and TRBJ2-1): DVKVTQSSRYLVKRTGEKVFLECVQDMDHENMFWYRQDPGLGLRLIYFSYDVKMKEKGDIPEGYSVSREKKERFSLILESASTNQTSMYLCASYAGNLEQFFGPGTRLTVL.

V usage is TRBV2 and J usage is TRBJ1-2; D is unresolved. Looked up from germline, CDR1 is SNHLY and CDR2 is FYNNEI. This CDR3 is built from 12 residues. V lost 1 base to trimming and J lost 2 bases, with 2 bases between them. The CDR3 DNA follows: TGTGCCAGCAGTGAAGTGAACTATGGCTACACCTTC. This gives the protein CASSEVNYGYTF.

The rearrangement uses TRBV5-1 and TRBJ1-4; 10 nucleotides agree with TRBD1. Looked up from germline, CDR1 is SGHRS and CDR2 is YFSETQ. The length of the CDR3 is 14 residues. The ends lost 3 bases at V and 7 bases at J; junction bases unmatched: 3. CDR3 bases: TGCGCCAGCAGCTCCCGGGACAGGGGTGAAAAACTGTTTTTT. Translating it yields CASSSRDRGEKLFF.

The V and J genes are TRBV10-3 and TRBJ2-1, with 8 bases aligning to TRBD1. V dropped 3 bases and J dropped 7; count of bases not matched to a gene: 5. CDR1 is ENHRY, CDR2 SYGVKD, per germline. CDR3 length equals 14 residues. In nucleotides, the CDR3 is TGTGCCATCAGTGACCCGCAGGGGGCGAATGAGCAGTTCTTC. It is translated as CAISDPQGANEQFF.

The genes are TRBV27 and TRBJ1-1; D ambiguous. V was clipped by 5 bases and J by 0 bases, with 7 bases between them. The V gene's germline CDR1 is MNHEY and CDR2 SMNVEV (reference sequence). This CDR3 has 13 residues. The CDR3 is CASSVLLNTEAFF. The CDR3 DNA reads TGTGCCAGCAGTGTACTCTTGAACACTGAAGCTTTCTTT.

This clone was seen more than once but under ten times. CDR3 bases: TGTGCCAGCTCACCGTTTGAGAGGTTTCAGGGCGGAAATGAGCAGTTCTTC. As protein: CASSPFERFQGGNEQFF. This sequence joins TRBV18 and TRBJ2-1, with a weak D call TRBD1 (5 bases). V lost 3 bases, J lost 7 bases, and 22 bases lay in between. The CDR3 is 17 amino acids. Germline-derived CDR1 and CDR2 are KGHSH and LQKENI. Filled out from reference TRBV18 and TRBJ2-1, the complete variable domain reads NAGVMQNPRHLVRRRGQEARLRCSPMKGHSHVYWYRQLPEEGLKFMVYLQKENIIDESGMPKERFSAEFPKEGPSILRIQQVVRGDSAAYFCASSPFERFQGGNEQFFGPGTRLTVL.

The V and J genes are TRBV7-2 and TRBJ2-7; TRBD2 aligns across 7 bases. CDR3 length equals 16 residues. Trimming cost V 1 base and J 2 bases; bases outside gene matches: 8. In germline, CDR1 is SGHTA, CDR2 FQGNSA. The CDR3 DNA is TGTGCCAGCAGCTTAGTCTGGCTAGCGGACACCTACGAGCAGTACTTC. It specifies CASSLVWLADTYEQYF.

The genes are TRBV7-2 and TRBJ2-7; 7 bases are shared with TRBD1. With V trimmed by 0 bases and J by 1 base, 3 bases remained unmatched. Germline values: CDR1 SGHTA, CDR2 FQGNSA. The CDR3 has 15 amino acids. The CDR3 loop is CASSLAGTASYEQYF. The CDR3 nucleotides read TGTGCCAGCAGCTTAGCGGGGACAGCTTCCTACGAGCAGTACTTC.